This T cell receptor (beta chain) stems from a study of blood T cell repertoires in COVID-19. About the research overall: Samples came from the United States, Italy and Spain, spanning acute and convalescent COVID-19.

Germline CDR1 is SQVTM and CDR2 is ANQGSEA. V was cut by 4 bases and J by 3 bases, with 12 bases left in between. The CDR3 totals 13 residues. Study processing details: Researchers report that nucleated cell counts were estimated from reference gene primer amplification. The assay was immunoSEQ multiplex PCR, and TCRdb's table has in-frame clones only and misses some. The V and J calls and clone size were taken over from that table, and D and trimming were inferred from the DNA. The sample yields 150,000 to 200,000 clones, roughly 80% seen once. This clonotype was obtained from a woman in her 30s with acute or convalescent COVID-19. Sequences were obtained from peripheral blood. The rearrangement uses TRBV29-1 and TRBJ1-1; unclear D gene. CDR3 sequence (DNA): TGCAGCGTTGCCGGGGTTAGGGACACTGAAGCTTTCTTT. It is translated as CSVAGVRDTEAFF.